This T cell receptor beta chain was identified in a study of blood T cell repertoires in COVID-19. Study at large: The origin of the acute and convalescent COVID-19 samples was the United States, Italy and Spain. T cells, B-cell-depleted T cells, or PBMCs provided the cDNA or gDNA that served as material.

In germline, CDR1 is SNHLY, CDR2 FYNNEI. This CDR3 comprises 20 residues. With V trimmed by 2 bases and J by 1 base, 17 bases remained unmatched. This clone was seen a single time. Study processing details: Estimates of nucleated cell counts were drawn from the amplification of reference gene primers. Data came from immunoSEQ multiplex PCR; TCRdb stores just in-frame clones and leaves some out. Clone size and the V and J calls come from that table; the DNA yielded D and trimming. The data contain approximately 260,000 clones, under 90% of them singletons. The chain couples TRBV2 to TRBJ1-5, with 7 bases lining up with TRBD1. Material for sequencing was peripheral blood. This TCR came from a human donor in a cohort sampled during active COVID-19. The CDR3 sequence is CASSERGWETGWSSNQPQHF. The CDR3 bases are TGTGCCAGCAGTGAAAGGGGGTGGGAGACAGGGTGGTCGAGCAATCAGCCCCAGCATTTT.